The 28 T cell receptor beta chains given below trace back to one sample, sequenced in a study of blood T cell repertoires in COVID-19. The data were produced by immunoSEQ multiplex PCR, yet TCRdb's version contains in-frame clones alone and is incomplete. Altogether roughly 150,000 clones are present, around 85% being singletons, with the ten largest covering over 4.5%. Sequenced input: peripheral blood. These receptors all come from a human donor in a cohort sampled during active COVID-19.

V is TRBV3-1 (or the pseudogene TRBV3-2) and J is TRBJ2-7, with TRBD2 matching over 9 bases. The CDR3 totals 18 residues. The germline V gene encodes CDR1 LGHDT and CDR2 YNNKEL (reference sequence). Germline trimming cut 0 bases from V and 0 bases from J; bases unmatched to any gene: 9. Written as DNA, the CDR3 is TGTGCCAGCAGCCAAGATTTCGGGGGACTAGCCCCCTCCTACGAGCAGTACTTC. It encodes CASSQDFGGLAPSYEQYF.

This rearrangement joins TRBV4-2 to TRBJ2-5, with 8 nucleotides matching TRBD2. The CDR3 spans 15 residues. The V gene's germline CDR1 is LGHNA and CDR2 YNFKEQ. With V trimmed by 4 bases and J by 0 bases, 4 bases remained unmatched. CDR3 sequence: CASSRILADQETQYF. The DNA of the CDR3 is TGTGCCAGCAGCCGAATACTAGCGGACCAAGAGACCCAGTACTTC.

The CDR3 DNA sequence: TGTGCCAGCAGCTTCAGCGGGGGGGCGGGCGAGCAGTACTTC. Protein sequence: CASSFSGGAGEQYF. The chain employs TRBV11-2 and TRBJ2-7; 10 bases are a match to TRBD2. Germline V gene sequence: CDR1 SGHAT, CDR2 FQNNGV. The CDR3 extends over 14 amino acids. V was pared by 3 bases and J by 6 bases, with 5 bases of the junction left unmatched. Drawing the rest from reference TRBV11-2 and TRBJ2-7, the complete variable domain is EAGVAQSPRYKIIEKRQSVAFWCNPISGHATLYWYQQILGQGPKLLIQFQNNGVVDDSQLPKDRFSAERLKGVDSTLKIQPAKLEDSAVYLCASSFSGGAGEQYFGPGTRLTVT.

This chain links TRBV7-8 with TRBJ2-5; a weak D match, TRBD1 (5 bases). The ends were cut back, 3 bases at V and 2 bases at J, with 13 bases in the middle. The germline V gene has CDR1 SGHVS and CDR2 FQNEAQ. The CDR3 consists of 15 residues. CDR3 in DNA: TGTGCCAGCAGCTTCTGGGGCGCAGATCAAGAGACCCAGTACTTC. As protein: CASSFWGADQETQYF.

This chain connects TRBV28 to TRBJ2-7, with TRBD2 matching 7 bases. Looked up from germline, CDR1 is MDHEN and CDR2 is SYDVKM. V was clipped by 6 bases and J by 4 bases; unmatched bases: 21. This CDR3 contains 18 residues. This CDR3 reads CASRPWDGEGGSKYEQYF. CDR3 DNA sequence: TGTGCCAGCAGGCCGTGGGACGGCGAGGGCGGGAGTAAGTACGAGCAGTACTTC.

The chain joins TRBV3-1 (or the pseudogene TRBV3-2) to TRBJ1-1, with a weak D call TRBD1 (6 bases). Germline CDR1 reads LGHDT; CDR2 reads YNNKEL (reference sequence). This CDR3 contains 16 residues. The V gene lost 3 bases and the J gene lost 1 base, with 15 bases spanning the gap. CDR3 DNA sequence: TGTGCCAGCAGCCATTCAGGGGTGTTAGCGAACACTGAAGCTTTCTTT. Its translation: CASSHSGVLANTEAFF.

The CDR3 spells CASSQDETSGRLETQYF. Written as DNA, the CDR3 is TGTGCCAGCAGCCAGGATGAGACTAGCGGGAGGTTGGAGACCCAGTACTTC. J is TRBJ2-5 and V is TRBV4-2, with 13 bases matching TRBD2. The CDR3 covers 17 residues. Per germline, CDR1 LGHNA and CDR2 YNFKEQ. Germline trimming cut 3 bases from V and 5 bases from J; bases unmatched to any gene: 9.

This chain uses TRBV6-5 with TRBJ1-1, with D tentatively TRBD1 (6 bases). The V end lost 6 bases, the J end lost 1 base, and 12 bases lay between the germline ends. Germline values: CDR1 MNHEY, CDR2 SVGAGI. The CDR3 has 14 residues. The CDR3 nucleotides read TGTGCCAGCAGCCCACCGGACAGGAACACTGAAGCTTTCTTT. Translated: CASSPPDRNTEAFF.

For the CDR3, the DNA is TGTGCCAGCAGCCAGATCCCCTCCCGGCGGTCGAACACTGAAGCTTTCTTT. It is translated as CASSQIPSRRSNTEAFF. The chain joins TRBV3-1 (or the pseudogene TRBV3-2) to TRBJ1-1; D is uncertain. Trimming pared 3 bases from V and 1 base from J, leaving 18 bases between. The CDR3 sequence is 17 residues long. Per germline, CDR1 LGHDT and CDR2 YNNKEL (reference sequence).

The chain combines TRBV7-6 with TRBJ2-2; D possibly corresponds to TRBD2 (6 bases). CDR3 length equals 14 residues. Per the germline V gene, CDR1 is SGHVS and CDR2 is FNYEAQ. V was shortened by 3 bases and J by 7 bases, with 12 bases between the two germline ends. The CDR3 nucleotides are TGTGCCAGCAGCTTCCCGGCCGGGGGCGGGGAGCTGTTTTTT. It yields the protein CASSFPAGGGELFF.

This chain joins TRBV6-5 and TRBJ1-4; D is unclear. The CDR3 extends over 12 amino acids. Germline-derived CDR1 and CDR2 are MNHEY and SVGAGI. With 6 bases removed from V and 3 bases from J, the gap between germline ends came to 5 bases. The CDR3 protein is CASSGANEKLFF. Written as DNA, the CDR3 is TGTGCCAGCAGCGGGGCTAATGAAAAACTGTTTTTT.

This chain connects TRBV27 to TRBJ1-5; unclear D gene. The CDR3 has 15 residues. Between the trimmed V and J ends, which lost 2 bases and 2 bases, there was a span of 10 bases. Looked up from germline, CDR1 is MNHEY and CDR2 is SMNVEV (reference sequence). The CDR3 nucleotides read TGTGCCAGCAGTTTAACGGCGGCCCGCAATCAGCCCCAGCATTTT. Translated, it gives CASSLTAARNQPQHF.

The chain employs TRBV7-9 and TRBJ2-5, with D possibly TRBD1 on 5 matching bases. The CDR3 has 14 amino acids. V gave up 3 bases and J gave up 4 bases, with 12 bases separating them. Germline V gene data show CDR1 as SEHNR and CDR2 as FQNEAQ (reference sequence). The CDR3, as DNA: TGTGCCAGCAGCTTCGCCAGGGTGGTAGAGACCCAGTACTTC. Protein sequence: CASSFARVVETQYF.

There are many counts of this clone. This chain joins TRBV9 and TRBJ1-2, with 7 bases fitting TRBD1. V was clipped by 3 bases and J by 6 bases; unmatched bases: 5. The CDR3 covers 13 residues. The V gene's germline CDR1 is SGDLS and CDR2 YYNGEE. CDR3 protein: CASSGGQENGYTF. CDR3 DNA: TGTGCCAGCAGCGGAGGACAGGAGAATGGCTACACCTTC. Based on the CDR3 plus reference TRBV9 and TRBJ1-2, the full variable domain is DSGVTQTPKHLITATGQRVTLRCSPRSGDLSVYWYQQSLDQGLQFLIQYYNGEERAKGNILERFSAQQFPDLHSELNLSSLELGDSALYFCASSGGQENGYTFGSGTRLTVV.

V gene TRBV19 combines with J gene TRBJ2-6; tentatively, D is TRBD1 (5 bases). Trimming left V 5 bases short and J 2 bases short, with 10 bases between. The germline CDR1 and CDR2 sequences are LNHDA and SQIVND (reference sequence). CDR3 size: 15 residues. As DNA, the CDR3 is TGTGCCAGTAGTTCGCGGACAACTGGGGCCAACGTCCTGACTTTC. Protein sequence: CASSSRTTGANVLTF.

This clone has a handful of counts. The rearrangement links TRBV7-9 to TRBJ1-2; TRBD1 matches at 8 bases. V lost 5 bases and J lost 2; bases outside the gene matches: 4. Per germline, CDR1 SEHNR and CDR2 FQNEAQ (reference sequence). The CDR3 covers 14 residues. DNA of the CDR3: TGTGCCAGCAGCCCGGGACAGGCAAACTATGGCTACACCTTC. This translates into CASSPGQANYGYTF.

In this sample, this clone turned up a few times. V is TRBV2 and J is TRBJ1-5; D gene uncertain. The CDR3 covers 10 residues. The germline V and J ends were trimmed by 7 bases and 5 bases, with 3 bases remaining between them. Germline assignment: CDR1 SNHLY and CDR2 FYNNEI. CDR3 region: CASTDQPQHF. For the CDR3, the DNA is TGTGCCAGCACTGATCAGCCCCAGCATTTT.

This clone was recorded many times. The J gene is TRBJ1-2, the V gene TRBV27; D remains ambiguous. Trimming took 6 bases from V and 2 from J, leaving 13 bases between them. The CDR3 runs to 14 residues. CDR1 and CDR2 (germline): MNHEY, SMNVEV (reference sequence). The CDR3 protein is CASRSGVGNYGYTF. As DNA, the CDR3 is TGTGCCAGCAGGTCCGGGGTGGGGAACTATGGCTACACCTTC.

This chain joins TRBV5-5 and TRBJ2-7; D may be TRBD2 (5 bases). CDR1 is SGHKS and CDR2 is YYEKEE in the germline V gene (reference sequence). The CDR3 contains 16 residues. V shed 0 bases and J shed 3 bases, with 16 bases lying between them. The chain's CDR3 is CASSLALAGSIYEQYF. The CDR3 nucleotides are TGTGCCAGCAGCTTGGCCTTGGCGGGCAGCATCTACGAGCAGTACTTC.

This clone was counted once. The genes are TRBV29-1 and TRBJ1-1; D may be TRBD1 (5 bases). The CDR3 runs to 13 residues. V was pared by 7 bases and J by 2 bases, with 14 bases between. Germline CDR1 SQVTM, CDR2 ANQGSEA. DNA of the CDR3: TGCAGCGCGGCCAGCGGGGGAAACACTGAAGCTTTCTTT. Translation: CSAASGGNTEAFF. Full variable domain (remainder filled in from reference TRBV29-1 and TRBJ1-1): SAVISQKPSRDICQRGTSLTIQCQVDSQVTMMFWYRQQPGQSLTLIATANQGSEATYESGFVIDKFPISRPNLTFSTLTVSNMSPEDSSIYLCSAASGGNTEAFFGQGTRLTVV.

The V call is TRBV12-3 or TRBV12-4, the J call TRBJ1-2; the D is unclear. The CDR3 contains 13 residues. V lost 3 bases and J lost 2, with 7 bases in between. The CDR3: CASSLRLNYGYTF. CDR3 in DNA: TGTGCCAGCAGTTTGAGGTTGAACTATGGCTACACCTTC.

The J gene is TRBJ1-6, the V gene TRBV2, with D possibly being TRBD1 (5 bases). Per the germline V gene, CDR1 is SNHLY and CDR2 is FYNNEI. This CDR3 contains 15 residues. V was cut by 7 bases and J by 4 bases, with 14 bases left in between. CDR3 sequence (DNA): TGTGCCAGCATGGTGGGCGGACAATATAATTCACCCCTCCACTTT. Translating gives CASMVGGQYNSPLHF.

The genes are TRBV2 and TRBJ2-7, with 7 bases aligning to TRBD1. The V segment lost 3 bases and the J segment 1 base; nucleotides outside the gene matches: 12. This CDR3 has 17 residues. The germline V gene has CDR1 SNHLY and CDR2 FYNNEI. The CDR3 DNA is TGTGCCAGCAGTGACAACCCGACAGGGTCCCCTTCCTACGAGCAGTACTTC. It yields the protein CASSDNPTGSPSYEQYF.

V gene TRBV6-8 combines with J gene TRBJ2-2; D gene uncertain. The CDR3 sequence is 16 residues long. V was shortened by 3 bases and J by 1 base, with 12 bases between the two germline ends. The germline gives CDR1 MNHGY, CDR2 SAAAGT. This CDR3 is CASSYRKPGNTGELFF. For the CDR3, the DNA is TGTGCCAGCAGTTATCGAAAACCGGGGAACACCGGGGAGCTGTTTTTT.

The chain joins TRBV28 to TRBJ2-7; TRBD2 aligns across 10 bases. J lost 0 bases, V lost 2 bases, and 7 bases had no gene match. Per the germline V gene, CDR1 is MDHEN and CDR2 is SYDVKM. This CDR3 is 17 amino acids long. The CDR3 coding sequence is TGTGCCAGCAGTTTACCCGGACTAGCGGATGGCTCCTACGAGCAGTACTTC. Its translation is CASSLPGLADGSYEQYF.

The gene calls are TRBV27 and TRBJ1-2; 7 bases are a match to TRBD1. From germline, CDR1 is MNHEY and CDR2 SMNVEV (reference sequence). CDR3 size: 14 residues. The V gene end was trimmed by 5 bases and the J gene end by 7 bases; junction bases not matched to a gene: 10. The CDR3 region has the DNA TGTGCCAGCAGTCTTAGGACAGGACAGGCTGGCTACACCTTC. Translated, it gives CASSLRTGQAGYTF.

As to this clone: One junction end does not reproduce the germline sequence, and a read error may be involved. This rearrangement joins TRBV7-7 to TRBJ1-4, with 7 bases aligning to TRBD1. Germline V gene data show CDR1 as SSHAT and CDR2 as FNYEAQ (reference sequence). The CDR3 totals 14 residues. CDR3 loop: CASSAGQPNEKLFF. In DNA form, the CDR3 reads TGTGCTAGCAGCGCGGGACAGCCTAATGAAAAACTGTTTTTT.

This sequence joins TRBV30 and TRBJ2-6; possible D gene TRBD1, 5 bases. Germline values: CDR1 GTSNPN, CDR2 SVGIG (reference sequence). Trimming left V 5 bases short and J 0 bases short, with 14 bases between. The CDR3 loop spans 16 amino acids. In DNA, the CDR3 is TGTGCCTGGGGTAAGGACAAGACCTCTGGGGCCAACGTCCTGACTTTC. This gives the protein CAWGKDKTSGANVLTF.